This paragraph covers one T cell receptor beta chain sequence. The antigen remains unidentified. Germline V gives CDR1 SGDLS, CDR2 YYNGEE. The CDR3 covers 16 residues. With V trimmed by 2 bases and J by 7 bases, 4 bases remained unmatched. Data came from immunoSEQ multiplex PCR; TCRdb stores just in-frame clones and leaves some out. This sample yields 25,000 to 35,000 clones, of which around 86% are seen a single time; around 3.6% belongs to the top ten. This sample was included in a study of PD-L1 blockade in urothelial cancer. Background on the study: Intravenous atezolizumab, 1,200 mg every 3 weeks, was begun by patients around 2014. The researchers analyzed blood 3 weeks (second dose) and 6 weeks after treatment start.

Notes on the study in general: Survival was better when pretreatment blood TCR clonality fell below the median.

This TCR was sampled from a man aged 50 or older with urothelial cancer. The chain employs TRBV9 and TRBJ1-6, with 12 positions matching TRBD1. Material: PBMCs, obtained around atezolizumab (anti-PD-L1) treatment. CDR3 sequence: CASSVGQGAMNSPLHF. The CDR3 DNA reads as TGTGCCAGCAGCGTGGGACAGGGGGCCATGAATTCACCCCTCCACTTT.